Sequencing of this T cell receptor beta chain was carried out in a study of regulatory T cells in long-lasting Graves disease (dated by TCRdb to 2020 to 2022). Regarding the research as a whole: Antithyroid drugs had been taken for less than 3 months by newly diagnosed Graves' disease patients. A total of some 33 samples were covered by TCR sequencing, comprising around 13 persistent and 20 or so newly diagnosed Graves' disease patients. This study used TCR sequencing and RNA sequencing of peripheral blood to compare persistent Graves' disease patients against newly diagnosed Graves' disease patients. The study was registered as a clinical trial and conducted in China.

What the research found in general, with its limitations: Sequencing and analysis were restricted to the TCR beta chain. Persistent patients shared more public clonotypes among themselves (more than 2,500) than newly diagnosed patients did (more than 950). Persistent disease showed preferential use of TRBV28, TRBJ1-2 and TRBJ2-5, whereas newly diagnosed disease favored TRBV20-1 and TRBJ2-1. Compared with newly diagnosed patients, persistent Graves' disease patients had lower TCR Shannon entropy and fewer highly expanded clones, which suggests clonal expansion. As a limitation, the authors acknowledged that the small sample size may reduce accuracy. Because the primary lesion, thyroid tissue, could not be accessed, the study looked at peripheral blood alone.

The cysteine opens and the phenylalanine closes a CDR3 of 14 amino acids. Here the CDR3 DNA is all that survives: 42 bases in frame from base 1. V loses 5 bases, J loses 3 bases, and the germline ends lie 16 bases apart. CDR1 DFQATT and CDR2 SNEGSKA were looked up in the germline V gene (reference sequence). This clonotype was seen a few times. Its antigen target is currently unknown. No much larger clonotype is one base removed from it; base qualities were not supplied. Read against the paper, the sample's time point label means: newly diagnosed GD, antithyroid drugs for less than 3 months. For both TCR sequencing and RNA sequencing, RNA was extracted from PBMCs using TRIzol. The diagnosis of Graves' disease followed American Thyroid Association guidelines. Patients were recruited from an endocrinology department in Xi'an, China. From each patient, roughly 9 milliliters of peripheral blood was collected into an EDTA anticoagulant tube. Ficoll Paque Plus density gradient separation was used to isolate PBMCs, and no further T cell sorting was performed. An Agilent 2100 Bioanalyzer and agarose gel were used to assess RNA quality, and a NanoDrop 2000 was used to measure RNA concentration.

Libraries were prepared through multiplex PCR. The listed sequencing device is Illumina HiSeq 4000. To build TCR beta libraries, CDR3 regions were amplified by Arm-PCR using iRepertoire HTBI primers. Gel purification was performed on PCR products prior to sequencing. Regarding the original processing steps: Gene usage analysis of CDR3 amino acid clonotypes relied on the 60 or so TRBV and over 13 TRBJ segments identified across samples. COPE and FqMerger were used to merge filtered high-quality paired reads into contigs. BLAST was used to align contigs to the IMGT TRBV, TRBD and TRBJ reference genes, and CDR3 was defined following IMGT. Any clonotype with a frequency above 0.1% was classified as a highly expanded clone. Shannon entropy was used to measure repertoire diversity, and the Gini coefficient was used to measure V-J evenness. A clonotype found in more than one individual was treated as public. The public reads were reanalyzed by TCRdb: fastp trimming at Q25, MiXCR alignment, in-frame beta chains only. Each CDR3 protein gets just one entry, which takes the most common genes and DNA from the rows behind it. It is TCRdb's table, rather than the study itself, that gives the V and J calls and clone size. The sample table contains about 440,000 distinct CDR3 sequences; only one count was recorded for 15% of them. Clones ranked in the top ten supply 15% to 20% of the sample.

The same sample was also used in a study of T cells in Graves' hyperthyroidism and ophthalmopathy. Per the second study: Stable Graves' hyperthyroidism was defined as the absence of progression to ophthalmopathy over 18 months of follow-up. Hyperthyroidism patients were aged 18 to 65 years and newly diagnosed, with disease duration of less than 2 months. Any patient with an uncontrolled infection, another autoimmune disease, pregnancy or lactation was excluded. Clinical symptoms, serum thyroxine and TRAb, thyroid ultrasound, and orbital computed tomography formed the basis for the diagnoses. The TCR CDR3 was subjected to a first round of RT-PCR using the HTBI primer set and the Qiagen OneStep RT-PCR kit. Most expanded thyroid clonotypes (frequency above 0.001) were also found in blood, which suggests that blood repertoires may mirror thyroid immune responses. Ophthalmopathy was separated from stable hyperthyroidism by a 13 V-J signature model, with about 88% sensitivity and roughly 81% specificity obtained in cross-validation and 80%/75% obtained in testing. In validation, progression to ophthalmopathy was predicted by the model with approximately 67% sensitivity and nearly 75% specificity, a median of around 5.9 months before onset. A discovery cohort of roughly 100 patients, approximately 44 with Graves' ophthalmopathy and about 58 with stable Graves' hyperthyroidism, was used to find distinguishing TCR V-J signatures. Prospective prediction of ophthalmopathy was tested in an independent validation cohort consisting of fewer than 20 hyperthyroidism patients and around 16 patients who later progressed to ophthalmopathy. The 85 to 100 discovery patients were divided at random into training and test sets in a 7:3 ratio. The study also compared thyroid tissue and blood T-cell repertoires from roughly 6 Graves' hyperthyroidism patients. After sampling, hyperthyroidism patients received methimazole starting at 30 mg daily, and ophthalmopathy patients received high-dose intravenous methylprednisolone. Libraries were constructed in a second round of multiplex PCR, after which size selection and purification were performed. Paired-end sequencing of the libraries was performed with 100 bp reads on an Illumina HiSeq2000. SOAPnuke was used to process the raw data, with reads discarded if the reads contained adapters or uncalled bases, had a mean Phred below 15, or lacked an exact constant-primer or identifier match. High-quality paired reads were merged with COPE v1.2.5, and unique nucleotide sequences were defined as clonotypes. Clonotypes were aligned to IMGT TRBV, TRBD and TRBJ reference segments using MiTCR v1.1. The analysis was restricted to V-J combinations with a frequency above 0.0001, which together covered around 99% of the repertoires. The TCS score was defined as the ratio of F50 (clonal expansion) to E x V (chaos), calculated using BLOSUM62-based TCRdist between CDR3 peptides within each V-J. Welch's t-statistics and random forest reduced roughly 530 V-J features to fewer than 15, which were used in a naive Bayes classifier (R e1071). Sample size was not statistically predetermined, and investigators were not blinded to group allocation. According to the paper, TCR Vbeta CDR3 sequencing was carried out on more than 120 peripheral blood samples, which came from 40 to 45 ophthalmopathy, approximately 78 hyperthyroidism and roughly 17 progressor patients.

The chain was built from TRBV20-1 and TRBJ2-5, with a tentative D call of TRBD1 or TRBD2, each matching 5 bases. The sequence derives from a young woman with Graves disease. Donor details come from another sample of the same person, matched by shared clones. The material sequenced was peripheral blood mononuclear cells (PBMCs), taken at new diagnosis, from a patient treated with antithyroid drugs. The CDR3 here reads CSAFSGQREETQYF. The nucleotides read TGCAGTGCTTTTTCGGGGCAGCGAGAAGAGACCCAGTACTTC.